The present entry profiles one T cell receptor beta chain with its context. What it binds is unknown. The sample is drawn from a study of T-cell reconstitution after alpha-beta-depleted transplantation in children. Findings of the study overall: Among T cells one year after transplant, newly produced cells accounted for most counts and diversity. There were some patients whose high TCRbeta diversity at day 60 came from surviving recipient T cells and thymic progenitors. Reportedly, alpha-beta T cells present about two months post-transplant originated from several hundred expanded clones of graft origin.

Germline lookup yields CDR1 SGHAT and CDR2 FQNNGV. CDR3 length equals 14 residues. V lost 10 bases and J lost 2, with 18 bases in between. TCRbeta library preparation incorporated unique molecular identifiers. One entry per CDR3 protein, called by TCRdb with MiXCR from the PCR reads. The sample contains about a million distinct CDR3 sequences, roughly 29% of which appear only once. The sequence came from a boy under two years old who had a stem cell transplant for SCID, so the T cells may come from the graft donor. This rearrangement joins TRBV11-2 to TRBJ2-7, with a weak D call TRBD1 (6 bases). Sequences were derived from PBMCs, mostly from graft donor cells, sampled 360 days after TCRalphabeta/CD19-depleted stem cell transplant. CDR3 loop: CANGQQLFTYEQYF. For the CDR3, the DNA is TGTGCCAACGGACAGCAACTCTTTACCTACGAGCAGTACTTC.